The 22 T cell receptor beta chains below come from one sample, sequenced in a study of T cell repertoires in breast cancer (dated by TCRdb to the mid-2010s). The library relied on emulsion pairing. The listed sequencing device is Illumina MiSeq. Unpaired genes were suppressed by a second nested PCR containing blocking oligos, after which a third nested PCR added Illumina adaptors and barcodes. TCRdb reprocessed the public reads (quality trimming at Q25 with fastp, clone calling with MiXCR) and kept in-frame beta chains. A single entry per CDR3 protein holds the most common genes and DNA from its merged rows. This sample is represented by tens of thousands of distinct CDR3 sequences; roughly 44% of them were singletons. The top ten hold roughly 60% of the sample. The study used an expanded emulsion RT-PCR method with primers for all TCR V genes to analyze paired alpha-beta TCRs of CD8+ T cells. Input material: CD8+ T cells. These receptors were collected from a pool of human donors with breast cancer or a healthy control (not recorded which).

This clonotype was observed a few times. The CDR3 nucleotides read TGTGCCACCACTAGCGGGGGGAATCACTTCACCGGGGAGCTGTTTTTT. This encodes CATTSGGNHFTGELFF. The chain combines TRBV7-9 with TRBJ2-2; the match to TRBD2 covers 12 bases. The CDR3 is 16 amino acids. V was clipped by 10 bases and J by 4 bases; unmatched bases: 10. Germline CDR1 reads SEHNR; CDR2 reads FQNEAQ (reference sequence).

Notes on this clonotype: Mismatch with germline at one junction end may stem from a read error. The chain has TRBV12-3 or TRBV12-4 and TRBJ2-5, with D unclear. The CDR3 runs 12 residues. CDR3 amino acids: CASSFYQETQHF. The CDR3 DNA sequence: TGTGCCAGCAGTTTTTACCAAGAGACCCAGCACTTC.

This clonotype was recorded a few times. V usage is TRBV4-1 and J usage is TRBJ1-1, with D unresolved. V lost 3 bases to trimming and J lost 1 base, with 6 bases between them. The germline CDR1 and CDR2 sequences are MGHRA and YSYEKL. This CDR3 is built from 13 residues. In DNA, the CDR3 is TGCGCCAGCAGCCAGGGCCGGAACACTGAAGCTTTCTTT. Translated: CASSQGRNTEAFF.

This sequence joins TRBV29-1 and TRBJ2-2; no clear D gene. Trimming took off 5 bases at V and 0 bases at J, with 10 bases between the two ends. This CDR3 spans 14 amino acids. CDR1 is SQVTM and CDR2 is ANQGSEA in the germline V gene. The CDR3 DNA reads as TGCAGCGTTTTAGGGTTGGCGAACACCGGGGAGCTGTTTTTT. It yields the protein CSVLGLANTGELFF.

The chain couples TRBV20-1 to TRBJ2-7, with D possibly called TRBD1 or TRBD2 (5 bases each). Trimming pared 6 bases from V and 2 bases from J, leaving 17 bases between. CDR3 length: 14 residues. CDR1 is DFQATT and CDR2 is SNEGSKA in the germline V gene (reference sequence). The CDR3 DNA reads as TGCAGTGCCCGAGCCCTGGGACGGACCTACGAGCAGTACTTC. Its protein product is CSARALGRTYEQYF.

At least ten counts were recorded for this clonotype. The gene calls are TRBV6-2 or TRBV6-3 and TRBJ2-3, with no clear D. CDR3 length: 14 residues. V lost 2 bases and J 1 base, leaving 7 bases between the germline ends. CDR1 is MNHEY and CDR2 is SVGEGT in the germline V gene. Written as DNA, the CDR3 is TGTGCCAGCAGTTACACCACCCGCACAGATACGCAGTATTTT. Translation gives CASSYTTRTDTQYF.

The chain recombines TRBV28 with TRBJ1-3; tentative D call: TRBD1 (6 bases). The V and J ends lost 1 base and 1 base respectively, with 8 bases between them. CDR3 length equals 15 residues. The germline gives CDR1 MDHEN, CDR2 SYDVKM. CDR3 coding DNA: TGTGCCAGCAGTTTATTAGGGGGGTCTGGAAACACCATATATTTT. Amino acid sequence: CASSLLGGSGNTIYF.

The chain uses TRBV18 and TRBJ2-7, with D unclear. The CDR3 is made up of 13 amino acids. Germline CDR1 is KGHSH and CDR2 is LQKENI. Trimming cost V 3 bases and J 0 bases, with 6 bases left between them. The CDR3 loop reads CASSPSNSYEQYF. As DNA, the CDR3 is TGTGCCAGCTCACCGTCAAACTCCTACGAGCAGTACTTC.

The gene calls are TRBV4-1 and TRBJ2-3, with 8 bases fitting TRBD2. The junction had 6 bases not matched to a gene; V was cut back by 1 base and J by 6 bases. The germline V gene has CDR1 MGHRA and CDR2 YSYEKL. The CDR3 is made up of 15 amino acids. This chain's CDR3 is CASSQAGTRMDTQYF. CDR3 DNA sequence: TGCGCCAGCAGCCAAGCAGGGACTAGGATGGATACGCAGTATTTT.

This chain links TRBV20-1 with TRBJ2-2, with 9 positions matching TRBD1. CDR1 and CDR2 from the germline V gene are DFQATT and SNEGSKA (reference sequence). The V gene end was trimmed by 4 bases and the J gene end by 4 bases; junction bases not matched to a gene: 4. The CDR3 contains 14 residues. For the CDR3, the DNA is TGCAGTGCTATCGACAGGGGGTCCACCGGGGAGCTGTTTTTT. As protein: CSAIDRGSTGELFF.

This clonotype was found once. The V and J genes are TRBV19 and TRBJ2-7, with no clear D. CDR3 length: 17 residues. V was trimmed by 4 bases and J by 0 bases, leaving 19 bases between them. Germline V gene data show CDR1 as LNHDA and CDR2 as SQIVND (reference sequence). CDR3 coding DNA: TGTGCCAGTAGTACCCACCTCGTGCTCGATAGCTCCTACGAGCAGTACTTC. Protein sequence: CASSTHLVLDSSYEQYF.

This clonotype was observed a handful of times. J is TRBJ2-3 and V is TRBV6-2 or TRBV6-3, with TRBD2 identical over 7 bases. V shed 0 bases and J 2 bases; nucleotides not matched to a gene: 8. The CDR3 is made up of 17 amino acids. The germline V gene has CDR1 MNHEY and CDR2 SVGEGT. The CDR3 spells CASSYSKAGDPTDTQYF. The CDR3 DNA is TGTGCCAGCAGTTACTCGAAGGCGGGGGACCCCACAGATACGCAGTATTTT.

The chain couples TRBV6-1 to TRBJ2-3, with 9 bases that match TRBD1. The CDR3 runs 14 residues. Trimming at V came to 5 bases and at J to 5 bases, leaving 5 bases not matched to a gene. Germline CDR1 MNHNS, CDR2 SASEGT. This CDR3 reads CASSLDRGLDTQYF. The CDR3 DNA reads TGTGCCAGCAGTTTAGACAGGGGGTTAGATACGCAGTATTTT.

The sample holds a few counts of this clonotype. The chain has TRBV6-1 and TRBJ2-1, with D perhaps matching TRBD1 (6 bases). This CDR3 spans 15 amino acids. From germline, CDR1 is MNHNS and CDR2 SASEGT. Trimming pared 3 bases from V and 3 bases from J, leaving 12 bases between. The CDR3 bases are TGTGCCAGCAGTGAGGGACAACTAAACTACAATGAGCAGTTCTTC. It encodes CASSEGQLNYNEQFF.

Of note for this clonotype: At one end, the junction sequence differs from germline, possibly due to a read error. In nucleotides, the CDR3 is TGCGGTGCCCCTAAAACAGACCCTGTATCGGGCTACACCTTC. It translates to CGAPKTDPVSGYTF. The chain links TRBV20-1 to TRBJ1-2, with D hard to call. This CDR3 is 14 amino acids long. The germline V gene has CDR1 DFQATT and CDR2 SNEGSKA (reference sequence).

The rearrangement links TRBV6-1 to TRBJ2-5; unclear D gene. V lost 3 bases and J 0 bases, leaving 8 bases between the germline ends. There are 14 residues in the CDR3. The germline gives CDR1 MNHNS, CDR2 SASEGT. In DNA, the CDR3 is TGTGCCAGCAGTGACCGAGGCAACCAAGAGACCCAGTACTTC. Translating it yields CASSDRGNQETQYF.

The CDR3 region has the DNA TGCAGTGCTAGAGGGTCGACAGGGGGCCTTCAAGAGACCCAGTACTTC. Amino acid sequence: CSARGSTGGLQETQYF. The rearrangement joins TRBV20-1 to TRBJ2-5; 10 nucleotides agree with TRBD1. V trimming: 1 base; J trimming: 2 bases; junction bases outside the gene matches: 7. The CDR3 loop spans 16 amino acids. CDR1 and CDR2 from the germline V gene are DFQATT and SNEGSKA (reference sequence).

In the case of this clonotype: Germline and junction disagree at one end, which may indicate a read error. The V gene is TRBV7-9, the J gene TRBJ1-2; D gene uncertain. The CDR3 consists of 18 residues. Germline V gene sequence: CDR1 SEHNR, CDR2 FQNEAQ (reference sequence). Here the CDR3 DNA reads TGTACCAGCAGTCCTCGTGCGTTTGTAGGCTGGGCCAACTATGGCTACACCTTC. Translated, it gives CTSSPRAFVGWANYGYTF.

The CDR3 here is CSARALDRESYEQYF. The CDR3 coding sequence is TGCAGTGCTAGAGCCCTAGACAGGGAATCCTACGAGCAGTACTTC. The rearrangement uses TRBV20-1 and TRBJ2-7; 7 bases are a match to TRBD1. Germline V lookup: CDR1 DFQATT, CDR2 SNEGSKA (reference sequence). The CDR3 runs 15 residues. The ends lost 1 base at V and 1 base at J; junction bases unmatched: 7.

The J gene is TRBJ2-1, the V gene TRBV28, with 12 bases fitting TRBD2. The CDR3 loop spans 14 amino acids. V lost 6 bases and J lost 9; bases outside the gene matches: 6. Germline values: CDR1 MDHEN, CDR2 SYDVKM. The DNA of the CDR3 is TGTGCCAGCAGCTCAGGACTAGCGGGGAGTGAGCAGTTCTTC. Translating it yields CASSSGLAGSEQFF.

This clonotype was observed at least ten times. V usage is TRBV7-9 and J usage is TRBJ2-1; TRBD1 agrees at 7 bases. The CDR3 runs 14 residues. Germline loops: CDR1 SEHNR, CDR2 FQNEAQ (reference sequence). Trimming removed 1 base from V and 7 bases from J; junction bases left unmatched: 4. The CDR3 nucleotides read TGTGCCAGCAGCTTAGTTTCGACAGGGAATGAGCAGTTCTTC. Protein: CASSLVSTGNEQFF.

The sample holds a few counts of this clonotype. This chain uses TRBV6-5 with TRBJ2-7; 9 bases agree with TRBD2. Looked up from germline, CDR1 is MNHEY and CDR2 is SVGAGI. The junction had 1 base not matched to a gene; V was cut back by 6 bases and J by 1 base. This CDR3 is 13 amino acids long. The CDR3 sequence is CASRTSGSYEQYF. CDR3 DNA: TGTGCCAGCAGGACTAGCGGTTCCTACGAGCAGTACTTC.